Below are 24 T cell receptor beta chains sequenced from a single sample in a study of control samples from healthy donors and cancer patients (TCRdb year 2020). The library was made by the immunoSEQ multiplex PCR assay. TCRdb took over this immuneACCESS table, retaining in-frame rearrangements with V and J assigned. Such tables are incomplete; in checked studies, under half of the missing clones stem from an unresolved V gene, and the remainder is unexplained. Present in this sample are 100,000 to 130,000 clones, about 80% of which were seen just once. The ten largest clonotypes hold around 6.2% of the sample. Sequenced: blood. These receptors were collected from a man aged 18 to 30 in good health.

V and J are TRBV6-5 and TRBJ2-7; 8 nucleotides line up with TRBD1. CDR3 length: 15 amino acids. Germline CDR1 and CDR2: MNHEY and SVGAGI. In nucleotides, the CDR3 is TGTGCCGGCAGACCTACAGGGGGAAGCTCCTACGAGCAGTACGTC. Amino acids: CAGRPTGGSSYEQYV.

This clone was counted once. This chain uses TRBV6-2 or TRBV6-3 with TRBJ2-5; 7 nucleotides agree with TRBD2. V lost 2 bases to trimming and J lost 2 bases; unmatched junction nucleotides: 20. CDR1 is MNHEY and CDR2 is SVGEGT in the germline V gene. The CDR3 has 20 residues. CDR3 nucleotide sequence: TGTGCCAGCAGTTACCCAAGCCCGGAGGGTTCAGCGGGAAAACAAGAGACCCAGTACTTC. This translates into CASSYPSPEGSAGKQETQYF.

V gene TRBV11-2 combines with J gene TRBJ2-3; D ambiguous. CDR3 length: 17 amino acids. Trimming shortened V by 5 bases and J by 0 bases, and 18 bases separated the two germline ends. CDR1 is SGHAT and CDR2 is FQNNGV in the germline V gene. For the CDR3, the DNA is TGTGCCAGCAGCCCCCAGAGGAATTTGGTGAGCACAGATACGCAGTATTTT. It specifies CASSPQRNLVSTDTQYF.

The chain links TRBV7-2 to TRBJ1-2; D possibly corresponds to TRBD1 (6 bases). Looked up from germline, CDR1 is SGHTA and CDR2 is FQGNSA. This CDR3 is built from 13 residues. The V end was cut by 5 bases, the J end by 4 bases, with 11 bases between. As DNA, the CDR3 is TGTGCCAGCAGCAGACAGGCCGGCTATGGCTACACCTTC. Its translation: CASSRQAGYGYTF.

This clone was counted a few times. The rearrangement joins TRBV6-6 to TRBJ1-3, with D unresolved. Germline-derived CDR1 and CDR2 are MNHNY and SVGAGI (reference sequence). V was trimmed by 7 bases and J by 0 bases, leaving 16 bases between them. This CDR3 contains 16 residues. CDR3 bases: TGTGCCAGCACCGAAGTCAAGGGCTCCTCTGGAAACACCATATATTTT. As protein: CASTEVKGSSGNTIYF.

The chain joins TRBV6-1 to TRBJ2-3, with 8 bases that match TRBD2. Germline V lookup: CDR1 MNHNS, CDR2 SASEGT. This CDR3 has 16 residues. J lost 0 bases, V lost 2 bases, and 4 bases had no gene match. This CDR3 is CASSESGGLSTDTQYF. The CDR3 DNA sequence: TGTGCCAGCAGTGAATCGGGGGGGCTGAGCACAGATACGCAGTATTTT.

This sequence joins TRBV24-1 and TRBJ2-1; D is possibly TRBD2 (5 bases). The CDR3 has 14 amino acids. V lost 5 bases and J 13 bases, leaving 20 bases between the germline ends. Germline V gene lookup returns CDR1 KGHDR and CDR2 SFDVKD. The CDR3 DNA sequence: TGTGCCACCAGTGGCCGGGCTAGCCCGTGGAATCAGTTCTTC. Its protein product is CATSGRASPWNQFF.

The gene calls are TRBV4-1 and TRBJ1-3, with D unclear. The V and J ends lost 2 bases and 4 bases respectively, with 9 bases between them. Germline V gene lookup returns CDR1 MGHRA and CDR2 YSYEKL. This CDR3 region has 14 residues. The CDR3 DNA sequence: TGCGCCAGCAGCCAATTCTGGCGCGGAAACACCATATATTTT. The encoded protein is CASSQFWRGNTIYF.

J is TRBJ2-7 and V is TRBV7-9; 9 bases align to TRBD1. The J segment lost 6 bases and the V segment lost 4 bases, leaving 4 bases of the junction unmatched. This CDR3 spans 13 amino acids. Germline CDR1 and CDR2: SEHNR and FQNEAQ (reference sequence). The CDR3 loop reads CASSSGQGFEQYV. CDR3 nucleotides: TGTGCCAGCAGCTCCGGACAGGGGTTCGAGCAGTACGTC.

J is TRBJ1-4 and V is TRBV6-2 or TRBV6-3; D is ambiguous. CDR3 length equals 14 residues. The V gene's germline CDR1 is MNHEY and CDR2 SVGEGT. Trimming took 1 base from V and 6 from J, leaving 9 bases between them. The chain's CDR3 is CASSYWGLDEKLFF. The CDR3, as DNA: TGTGCCAGCAGTTACTGGGGTCTCGATGAAAAACTGTTTTTT.

The sample holds one count of this clone. V usage is TRBV27 and J usage is TRBJ2-5; D ambiguous. Trimming shortened V by 4 bases and J by 4 bases, and 10 bases separated the two germline ends. The germline gives CDR1 MNHEY, CDR2 SMNVEV (reference sequence). This CDR3 has 13 residues. The CDR3 DNA sequence: TGTGCCAGCAGTTCCAGCGCCGGAGAGACCCAGTACTTC. It codes for CASSSSAGETQYF.

This chain connects TRBV3-1 (or the pseudogene TRBV3-2) to TRBJ2-1; TRBD2 aligns across 9 bases. The CDR3 extends over 17 amino acids. The germline gives CDR1 LGHDT, CDR2 YNNKEL (reference sequence). J was trimmed by 4 bases and V by 1 base; bases with no gene match: 8. Here the CDR3 reads CASSQGWLAGKYNEQFF. The CDR3 nucleotides read TGTGCCAGCAGCCAAGGTTGGCTAGCGGGGAAGTACAATGAGCAGTTCTTC.

J is TRBJ2-1 and V is TRBV9, with 10 bases that match TRBD2. Germline V gene sequence: CDR1 SGDLS, CDR2 YYNGEE. The CDR3 runs 16 residues. Trimming at V came to 2 bases and at J to 6 bases, leaving 8 bases not matched to a gene. The CDR3 spells CASSVAPAGGVNEQFF. The CDR3 bases are TGTGCCAGCAGCGTCGCCCCAGCGGGGGGGGTCAATGAGCAGTTCTTC.

The chain is built from TRBV6-6 and TRBJ2-7; 10 positions match TRBD1. The CDR3 has 16 amino acids. V shed 4 bases and J 3 bases; nucleotides not matched to a gene: 9. CDR1 is MNHNY, CDR2 SVGAGI, per germline (reference sequence). The CDR3 protein is CASSSGAGTGDYEQYF. The CDR3 nucleotides read TGTGCCAGCAGTTCAGGCGCCGGGACAGGGGACTACGAGCAGTACTTC.

This sequence joins TRBV11-2 and TRBJ2-1; 13 nucleotides align to TRBD2. Germline trimming cut 4 bases from V and 5 bases from J; bases unmatched to any gene: 2. The CDR3 totals 15 residues. CDR1 SGHAT and CDR2 FQNNGV come from the germline V gene. The CDR3 DNA follows: TGTGCCAGCAGCTGGACTAGCGGGGGTAACAATGAGCAGTTCTTC. Amino acids: CASSWTSGGNNEQFF. The entire variable domain, with the rest obtained from reference TRBV11-2 and TRBJ2-1, is as follows: EAGVAQSPRYKIIEKRQSVAFWCNPISGHATLYWYQQILGQGPKLLIQFQNNGVVDDSQLPKDRFSAERLKGVDSTLKIQPAKLEDSAVYLCASSWTSGGNNEQFFGPGTRLTVL.

This clone was counted only a few times. This chain joins TRBV28 and TRBJ2-7; the match to TRBD1 covers 9 bases. Trimming cost V 4 bases and J 3 bases; bases outside gene matches: 4. The germline CDR1 and CDR2 sequences are MDHEN and SYDVKM. The CDR3 has 14 amino acids. The CDR3 region is CASSSQGAFYEQYF. CDR3 DNA sequence: TGTGCCAGCAGTTCACAGGGGGCATTCTACGAGCAGTACTTC.

CDR3 protein: CASSTSVRWGNEKLFF. The CDR3 coding sequence is TGTGCCAGTAGTACAAGCGTCCGGTGGGGGAACGAAAAACTGTTTTTT. This chain joins TRBV19 and TRBJ1-4; maybe TRBD1 (5 bases). The V and J ends lost 4 bases and 8 bases respectively, with 20 bases between them. The CDR3 runs 16 residues. CDR1 and CDR2 (germline): LNHDA, SQIVND (reference sequence).

V usage is TRBV24-1 and J usage is TRBJ2-2; 7 bases align to TRBD2. The V segment lost 3 bases and the J segment 6 bases; nucleotides outside the gene matches: 3. Germline V gene sequence: CDR1 KGHDR, CDR2 SFDVKD. The CDR3 length is 14 residues. The CDR3 region is CATSDQSGAGELFF. The CDR3 region has the DNA TGTGCCACCAGTGATCAAAGCGGGGCCGGGGAGCTGTTTTTT.

This rearrangement joins TRBV6-1 to TRBJ1-5; 9 nucleotides agree with TRBD1. Germline V gives CDR1 MNHNS, CDR2 SASEGT. The trim removed 3 bases at V and 8 bases at J, leaving 5 bases unmatched. The CDR3 is 14 residues long. CDR3 bases: TGTGCCAGCAGTGACCGGGACAGGGAGGAGCCCCAGCATTTT. Amino acid sequence: CASSDRDREEPQHF.

This chain links TRBV7-9 with TRBJ1-1; 9 bases map to TRBD1. V lost 2 bases and J lost 10; bases outside the gene matches: 2. The length of the CDR3 is 12 residues. Germline V gene data show CDR1 as SEHNR and CDR2 as FQNEAQ (reference sequence). The CDR3: CASSLTQGAAFF. The CDR3 nucleotides are TGTGCCAGCAGCTTAACACAGGGGGCAGCTTTCTTT.

The chain uses TRBV7-2 and TRBJ1-2; TRBD1 matches 8 bases. The CDR3 is 16 amino acids. V was clipped by 5 bases and J by 8 bases; unmatched bases: 16. Germline loops: CDR1 SGHTA, CDR2 FQGNSA. CDR3 residues: CASSLAHSDRGRGYTF. The CDR3 DNA sequence: TGTGCCAGCAGCCTCGCGCATTCCGACAGGGGTAGAGGCTACACCTTC.

The chain carries TRBV6-1 and TRBJ1-2; 9 bases agree with TRBD1. J lost 1 base, V lost 0 bases, and 6 bases had no gene match. This CDR3 is built from 17 residues. CDR1 is MNHNS and CDR2 is SASEGT in the germline V gene. The CDR3 loop reads CASSEAGTGIFNYGYTF. CDR3 sequence (DNA): TGTGCCAGCAGTGAAGCCGGGACAGGGATCTTTAACTATGGCTACACCTTC.

The rearrangement links TRBV19 to TRBJ1-1; tentatively, D is TRBD1 (6 bases). Germline V gene sequence: CDR1 LNHDA, CDR2 SQIVND (reference sequence). Trimming stripped 11 bases from V and 3 bases from J, with 13 bases between. CDR3 length equals 12 residues. The CDR3 loop reads CAERTAYTEAFF. CDR3 sequence (DNA): TGTGCCGAGAGGACAGCCTACACTGAAGCTTTCTTT.

The CDR3 protein is CASRGSLGGGYTF. The CDR3 nucleotides are TGTGCCAGCAGGGGGTCATTAGGGGGAGGCTACACCTTC. This sequence joins TRBV6-5 and TRBJ1-2; perhaps TRBD1 as D (6 bases). Trimming stripped 6 bases from V and 8 bases from J, with 16 bases between. Germline V gene lookup returns CDR1 MNHEY and CDR2 SVGAGI. This CDR3 is built from 13 residues.